This T cell receptor (beta chain) was documented in a study of T cell repertoires in ileal Crohn's disease. Study-level information: Patients had a median approximately 7.5-year disease duration, and roughly 32% were active smokers. Thiopurines (fewer than 12) or anti-TNF agents (roughly 17) were given postoperatively to about half.

Time point: neoterminal ileum biopsy at postoperative endoscopy, about 6 months after surgery. Study results and caveats: Clonality above 26.8% at surgery always came with endoscopic recurrence. Compared with non-smokers, active smokers at surgery showed more clonal expansions.

Germline loops: CDR1 SGHKS, CDR2 YYEKEE (reference sequence). The CDR3 loop spans 16 amino acids. Trimming took 1 base from V and 5 from J, leaving 18 bases between them. The table came from immunoSEQ multiplex PCR; TCRdb's copy has only in-frame clones and leaves some out. The profile covers some 11,000 clones, with roughly 78% appearing a single time and more than 5.5% taken by the ten largest. As to this clone: Antigen unknown.

The chain recombines TRBV5-5 with TRBJ1-2; possibly TRBD1 for D (5 bases). The sample was ileal tissue. The source is an adult with Crohn's disease. CDR3 region: CASSLFQGHTDYGYTF. In nucleotides, the CDR3 is TGTGCCAGCAGCTTGTTCCAGGGCCATACTGATTATGGCTACACCTTC.